One and the same sample provided the 21 T cell receptor beta chains below, sequenced in a study of identical twins. TCRdb called the 5' RACE reads again in MiXCR, with one record for every CDR3 protein. The sample yields about 570,000 distinct CDR3 sequences, roughly 9.9% seen once. The same data also contributed to another study, on yellow fever vaccine responses in identical twins.

Sequencing used PBMCs. These receptors originate from a woman between 18 and 29 years old in good health.

The chain employs TRBV6-5 and TRBJ1-1, with TRBD1 matching 10 bases. CDR1 is MNHEY, CDR2 SVGAGI, per germline. The J segment lost 7 bases and the V segment lost 4 bases, leaving 9 bases of the junction unmatched. CDR3 length: 15 amino acids. The CDR3: CASSSPSGQGSEAFF. The CDR3 nucleotides are TGTGCCAGCAGTTCACCCTCGGGACAGGGGAGTGAAGCTTTCTTT.

This clonotype was counted many times. The V and J genes are TRBV7-3 and TRBJ1-1, with D hard to call. With 2 bases removed from V and 1 base from J, the gap between germline ends came to 11 bases. The CDR3 sequence is 15 residues long. Germline assignment: CDR1 SGHTA and CDR2 FQGTGA. In nucleotides, the CDR3 is TGTGCCAGCAGCTTACAGAGGGCTTCGAACACTGAAGCTTTCTTT. Translating it yields CASSLQRASNTEAFF.

This clonotype was seen ten or more times. The V call is TRBV5-6, the J call TRBJ1-2; TRBD1 is a possible D gene (5 bases). Germline CDR1 and CDR2: SGHDT and YYEEEE. CDR3 size: 15 residues. V was clipped by 1 base and J by 0 bases, with 10 bases between them. The CDR3 DNA is TGTGCCAGCAGCTTGCCGACAGCAACTAACTATGGCTACACCTTC. It yields the protein CASSLPTATNYGYTF. Full variable domain (rest looked up from reference TRBV5-6 and TRBJ1-2): DAGVTQSPTHLIKTRGQQVTLRCSPKSGHDTVSWYQQALGQGPQFIFQYYEEEERQRGNFPDRFSGHQFPNYSSELNVNALLLGDSALYLCASSLPTATNYGYTFGSGTRLTVV.

The genes are TRBV30 and TRBJ2-6; D is ambiguous. The V gene's germline CDR1 is GTSNPN and CDR2 SVGIG (reference sequence). There are 15 residues in the CDR3. The germline V and J ends were trimmed by 1 base and 0 bases, with 7 bases remaining between them. CDR3 loop: CAWSELGSGANVLTF. The CDR3 nucleotides read TGTGCCTGGAGTGAGTTGGGCTCTGGGGCCAACGTCCTGACTTTC.

This clonotype occurred a few times. The rearrangement links TRBV7-2 to TRBJ2-7; 7 bases are a match to TRBD1. The CDR3 is made up of 15 amino acids. V was pared by 6 bases and J by 3 bases, with 11 bases of the junction left unmatched. The V gene's germline CDR1 is SGHTA and CDR2 FQGNSA. As DNA, the CDR3 is TGTGCCAGCAGTAACCTCGGACAGGAGAACTACGAGCAGTACTTC. Residues: CASSNLGQENYEQYF.

In nucleotides, the CDR3 is TGCGCCCGTTACAGGGAGGTCGAGCAGTACTTC. This codes for CARYREVEQYF. The V call is TRBV10-1, the J call TRBJ2-7; the D gene could be TRBD1 or TRBD2 (6 bases each). Germline-derived CDR1 and CDR2 are WNHNN and SYGVQD (reference sequence). This CDR3 contains 11 residues. Trimming stripped 11 bases from V and 6 bases from J, with 14 bases between.

The chain couples TRBV27 to TRBJ2-7; 7 positions agree with TRBD2. The CDR3 sequence is 12 residues long. Germline V gene data show CDR1 as MNHEY and CDR2 as SMNVEV (reference sequence). Losses at the gene ends were 3 bases for V and 6 bases for J; bases not matched to a gene: 2. CDR3 loop: CASSFSGGEQYF. CDR3 coding DNA: TGTGCCAGCAGTTTCTCGGGGGGCGAGCAGTACTTC.

As for this clonotype: A read error is possible here, since a much larger clone lies one base away. The chain employs TRBV6-5 and TRBJ2-7; TRBD1 matches 7 bases. CDR3 length: 15 amino acids. Per the germline V gene, CDR1 is MNHEY and CDR2 is SVGAGI. CDR3 bases: TGTGCCAGCGGTTACTCCAGGGGGAACACCTACGAGCAGTACTTC. Its protein product is CASGYSRGNTYEQYF.

This chain joins TRBV7-8 and TRBJ2-3; 10 bases fit TRBD1. The V gene's germline CDR1 is SGHVS and CDR2 FQNEAQ. The CDR3 covers 17 residues. Unmatched junction bases numbered 9, after V lost 4 bases and J lost 2 bases. The CDR3 reads CASSYIRTGGFTDTQYF. CDR3 bases: TGTGCCAGCAGCTATATAAGGACAGGGGGGTTCACAGATACGCAGTATTTT.

This clonotype was recorded many times. This chain links TRBV5-1 with TRBJ2-3; D unclear. V dropped 3 bases and J dropped 6 bases, with 8 bases sitting between them. Germline-derived CDR1 and CDR2 are SGHRS and YFSETQ. The CDR3 sequence is 12 residues long. The CDR3 spells CASSSRADTQYF. In DNA, the CDR3 is TGCGCCAGCAGCTCCCGGGCGGATACGCAGTATTTT.

This clonotype appeared a few times. The rearrangement joins TRBV11-2 to TRBJ2-1; D not resolved. Trimming removed 1 base from V and 4 bases from J, with 8 bases in between. Germline V gives CDR1 SGHAT, CDR2 FQNNGV. The CDR3 is 14 amino acids. The CDR3 reads CASSLGPDYNEQFF. In DNA form, the CDR3 reads TGTGCCAGCAGCTTAGGACCCGATTACAATGAGCAGTTCTTC.

The CDR3 coding sequence is TGTGCCAGCTCACCACCGCTGGGACGTCCCTCTGGGGCCAACGTCCTGACTTTC. Translating gives CASSPPLGRPSGANVLTF. The genes are TRBV18 and TRBJ2-6; D possibly uses TRBD1 or TRBD2 (5 bases each). CDR3 length equals 18 residues. V dropped 0 bases and J dropped 0 bases, with 12 bases sitting between them. The V gene's germline CDR1 is KGHSH and CDR2 LQKENI. The full variable domain, rest sourced from reference TRBV18 and TRBJ2-6, is NAGVMQNPRHLVRRRGQEARLRCSPMKGHSHVYWYRQLPEEGLKFMVYLQKENIIDESGMPKERFSAEFPKEGPSILRIQQVVRGDSAAYFCASSPPLGRPSGANVLTFGAGSRLTVL.

The gene calls are TRBV6-4 and TRBJ2-2; D uncertain. There are 15 residues in the CDR3. Trimming stripped 0 bases from V and 4 bases from J, with 9 bases between. CDR1 and CDR2 (germline): MRHNA, SNTAGT. The CDR3 nucleotides read TGTGCCAGCAGTGACTCGTTTGGAGTCACCGGGGAGCTGTTTTTT. Protein product: CASSDSFGVTGELFF.

This clonotype was detected a few times. The chain carries TRBV6-2 or TRBV6-3 and TRBJ2-7; no firm D call. CDR1 and CDR2 (germline): MNHEY, SVGEGT. V was pared by 5 bases and J by 0 bases, with 11 bases between. The length of the CDR3 is 14 residues. The CDR3 DNA reads TGTGCCAGCAGTCCAATGACGACCTCCTACGAGCAGTACTTC. It yields the protein CASSPMTTSYEQYF.

This clonotype has at least ten counts. The V and J genes are TRBV7-8 and TRBJ2-7; TRBD1 matches 8 bases. The ends lost 4 bases at V and 1 base at J; junction bases unmatched: 6. CDR1 is SGHVS, CDR2 FQNEAQ, per germline. The CDR3 is made up of 15 amino acids. CDR3 protein: CASSSGQGPSYEQYF. In nucleotides, the CDR3 is TGTGCCAGCAGCTCCGGACAGGGACCTTCCTACGAGCAGTACTTC.

The table lists this clonotype with a few counts. This chain joins TRBV29-1 and TRBJ2-3; D may be TRBD1 (6 bases). This CDR3 has 13 residues. Looked up from germline, CDR1 is SQVTM and CDR2 is ANQGSEA. V was pared by 3 bases and J by 6 bases, with 13 bases between. In nucleotides, the CDR3 is TGCAGCGTTGATCCCAGGGGCGGCGATACGCAGTATTTT. Protein: CSVDPRGGDTQYF.

This clonotype was seen ten or more times. DNA of the CDR3: TGTGCCAGCAAAGATGGGGGATTCTACAATGAGCAGTTCTTC. Translation gives CASKDGGFYNEQFF. This chain connects TRBV7-9 to TRBJ2-1, with D perhaps matching TRBD1 or TRBD2 (5 bases each). V was pared by 7 bases and J by 3 bases, with 13 bases between. Germline V gene lookup returns CDR1 SEHNR and CDR2 FQNEAQ (reference sequence). This CDR3 has 14 residues. Supplemented by reference TRBV7-9 and TRBJ2-1, the full variable domain reads DTGVSQNPRHKITKRGQNVTFRCDPISEHNRLYWYRQTLGQGPEFLTYFQNEAQLEKSRLLSDRFSAERPKGSFSTLEIQRTEQGDSAMYLCASKDGGFYNEQFFGPGTRLTVL.

This clonotype was seen repeatedly, ten times or more. The CDR3 nucleotides are TGCGCCAGCAGCTTTTTCCAGCCCTACACAGATACGCAGTATTTT. Translating it yields CASSFFQPYTDTQYF. V usage is TRBV5-1 and J usage is TRBJ2-3; D is unclear. Germline values: CDR1 SGHRS, CDR2 YFSETQ. Trimming pared 2 bases from V and 2 bases from J, leaving 12 bases between. The length of the CDR3 is 15 residues.

The V and J genes are TRBV11-2 and TRBJ2-1; 11 positions match TRBD2. J was trimmed by 5 bases and V by 0 bases; bases with no gene match: 9. CDR3 size: 18 residues. Germline CDR1 and CDR2: SGHAT and FQNNGV. The CDR3 loop is CASSLDWGLADSDNEQFF. CDR3 in DNA: TGTGCCAGCAGCTTAGATTGGGGACTAGCGGACAGCGACAATGAGCAGTTCTTC.

This clonotype was observed a few times. The CDR3 sequence is CASSFGSGGQEADTQYF. CDR3 in DNA: TGTGCCAGCAGTTTCGGGTCGGGAGGTCAGGAGGCAGATACGCAGTATTTT. This rearrangement joins TRBV12-3 or TRBV12-4 to TRBJ2-3, with 7 bases that match TRBD2. The CDR3 contains 17 residues. The ends lost 3 bases at V and 4 bases at J; junction bases unmatched: 13.

This clonotype has ten or more counts. The rearrangement links TRBV29-1 to TRBJ2-2; D possibly uses TRBD1 or TRBD2 (5 bases each). From germline, CDR1 is SQVTM and CDR2 ANQGSEA. The CDR3 has 15 amino acids. The V gene lost 6 bases and the J gene lost 0 bases, with 14 bases spanning the gap. The CDR3 sequence is CSVEGRGANTGELFF. CDR3 bases: TGCAGCGTAGAGGGACGAGGGGCGAACACCGGGGAGCTGTTTTTT.